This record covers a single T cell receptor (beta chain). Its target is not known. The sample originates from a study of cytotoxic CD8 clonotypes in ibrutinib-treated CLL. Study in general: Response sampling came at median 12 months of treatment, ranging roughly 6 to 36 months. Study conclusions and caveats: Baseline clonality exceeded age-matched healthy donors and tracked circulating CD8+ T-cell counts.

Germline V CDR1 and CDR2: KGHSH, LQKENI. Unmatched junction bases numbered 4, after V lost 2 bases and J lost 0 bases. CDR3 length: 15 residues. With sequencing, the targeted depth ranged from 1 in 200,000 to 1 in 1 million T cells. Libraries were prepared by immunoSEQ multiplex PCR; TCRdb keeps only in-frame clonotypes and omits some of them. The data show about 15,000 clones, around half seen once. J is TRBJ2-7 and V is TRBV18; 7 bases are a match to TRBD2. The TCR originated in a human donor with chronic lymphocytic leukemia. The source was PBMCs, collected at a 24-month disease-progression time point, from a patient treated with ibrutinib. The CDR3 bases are TGTGCCAGCTCACCAGATGGCGGGAGCTCCTACGAGCAGTACTTC. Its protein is CASSPDGGSSYEQYF.